The subject of this entry is one T cell receptor (beta chain). This entry comes from a study of cytomegalovirus exposure and HLA in healthy donors. Trimming left V 4 bases short and J 9 bases short, with 16 bases between. Germline lookup yields CDR1 SGHTA and CDR2 FQGNSA. This CDR3 has 14 residues. Sequencing used immunoSEQ multiplex PCR; TCRdb keeps in-frame clones, though not all of them. The sample has around 200,000 clones; approximately 84% are singletons. The sequencing sample was made of PBMCs. The J gene is TRBJ1-5, the V gene TRBV7-2, with D tentatively TRBD1 (5 bases). The clonotype comes from a woman between 18 and 29 years old in good health and CMV-seropositive. The CDR3 reads CASSWGGGGRPQHF. CDR3 bases: TGTGCCAGCAGCTGGGGGGGAGGTGGGAGGCCCCAGCATTTT. Combining the CDR3 with reference TRBV7-2 and TRBJ1-5 gives the whole variable domain GAGVSQSPSNKVTEKGKDVELRCDPISGHTALYWYRQSLGQGLEFLIYFQGNSAPDKSGLPSDRFSAERTGGSVSTLTIQRTQQEDSAVYLCASSWGGGGRPQHFGDGTRLSIL.